This T cell receptor (beta chain) came from a study of cytomegalovirus exposure and HLA in healthy donors. Study-wide results and limits: Follow-up analysis seemed to connect common viral pathogens with several of the most significant clusters identified. Roughly uniform sequencing depth across donors was assumed, possibly incorrectly.

The PCR had 60 Vbeta and 13 Jbeta primers. Method: immunoSEQ multiplex PCR; TCRdb's copy keeps in-frame clones and lacks some. The profile shows approximately 150,000 clones, 77% of them singletons. Germline assignment: CDR1 SGHTS and CDR2 YDEGEE. CDR3 length: 15 residues. The trim removed 4 bases at V and 2 bases at J, leaving 4 bases unmatched. Remarks on this clone: Its antigen is still unknown.

V is TRBV5-8 and J is TRBJ1-5, with 9 bases fitting TRBD1. The receptor was derived from a woman aged 60 to 75 in good health and CMV-seronegative. Material: PBMCs. DNA for the CDR3: TGTGCCAGCAGCGCGGACAGGGGTGGCAATCAGCCCCAGCATTTT. Translation gives CASSADRGGNQPQHF.